The clone carrying this T cell receptor (beta chain) has a single count. The ends were cut back, 3 bases at V and 0 bases at J, with 9 bases in the middle. CDR1 and CDR2 (germline): MNHEY, SMNVEV (reference sequence). This CDR3 is built from 14 residues. The data were obtained in a study of shared clonotypes between healthy human individuals. Repertoires were generated with immunoSEQ multiplex PCR, while TCRdb's copy carries only in-frame clones and drops some. Of about 680,000 clones in the sample, roughly nine tenths were seen once. Naive CD8 cells lacked CD45RO, underwent positive selection for CCR7 and left out terminally differentiated effector memory CD45RA+ cells.

The TCR sequence derives from a man younger than 45 in good health. The sample was naive CD8+ T cells sorted from blood. The V call is TRBV27, the J call TRBJ2-7; D gene unclear. CDR3 sequence (DNA): TGTGCCAGCAGTTTCGCGTGGAGCTCCTACGAGCAGTACTTC. It is translated as CASSFAWSSYEQYF.